This note documents a single T cell receptor (beta chain) sequence. The antigen this receptor binds is unknown. It has no much larger one-base neighbor in the sample; base qualities were not kept. These data are taken from a study of CD8 T cells in ankylosing spondylitis (dated by TCRdb to about 2017). With respect to the entire study: To find TCR variants linked to disease, the study profiled T cell receptor beta repertoires in ankylosing spondylitis patients and healthy donors. Peripheral blood was sampled, and synovial fluid was also collected from ankylosing spondylitis patients. The whole study cohort included some 100 healthy donors and some 27 ankylosing spondylitis patients. Points the paper makes about the study in general: Some motif variants were previously reported in synovial fluid and blood of reactive arthritis patients, suggesting common disease-initiation mechanisms. Blood from ankylosing spondylitis patients appeared to be characterized by a TCR beta motif made up of about 8 highly homologous amino acid variants. The disease-linked clones were reported as significantly enriched in matched synovial fluid samples from ankylosing spondylitis patients. The disease-linked clones showed a CD8+ phenotype and occurred at relatively low frequencies in peripheral blood.

Via the germline V gene (reference sequence), CDR1 is DFQATT and CDR2 SNEGSKA. CDR3 length: 13 amino acids, cysteine to phenylalanine. Kept here is only the CDR3 DNA, which spans 39 bases and is read in frame from base 1. TCRdb shows the sequencer as Illumina HiSeq 2500. Quantitative 5'-RACE with molecular barcodes was the method used to prepare the TCR beta libraries. The paper's processing steps were these. Disease-linked TCR variants were identified with a new computational method built on a probabilistic model of VDJ rearrangement. The public reads were run again by TCRdb, first through fastp at Q25 and then through MiXCR, and only productive beta chains were kept. One record per CDR3 amino acid sequence lists the most common genes and DNA. TCRdb's processing, not the authors', yielded these V and J calls. For this sample the table gives approximately 520,000 distinct CDR3 sequences, of which approximately 5% were detected only once. Roughly 3.3% of the sample goes to the ten largest clones.

This clonotype was sampled from a male donor with ankylosing spondylitis. The chain uses TRBV20-1 and TRBJ2-7; TRBD1 aligns with 11 central bases. Material for sequencing was blood, either unsorted or a sorted T cell fraction (not recorded which). The CDR3 region: CTTPGQGAYEQYF. The DNA sequence reads TGCACTACACCGGGACAGGGGGCCTACGAGCAGTACTTC.